The 21 T cell receptor beta chains in this list originate from one sample, sequenced in a study of blood T cells in healthy people across ages. It was with a sample-barcoded 5' primer and a J-beta primer mix that a second PCR of about 6 to 12 cycles was run. TCRdb passed the 5' RACE reads through MiXCR, listing each CDR3 protein once. The sample includes 700,000 to 1,000,000 distinct CDR3 sequences, more than 40% seen only once; the top ten take about 21%. The material sequenced was blood. Source of these receptors: a man in his fifties or sixties in good health.

This clonotype was counted many times. This may arise from a read error, as a much more abundant clone is one base away. The rearrangement uses TRBV7-2 and TRBJ2-1, with D tentatively TRBD2 (6 bases). The DNA end favors TRBJ2-7, so the J call may be wrong. In germline, CDR1 is SGHTA, CDR2 FQGNSA. The CDR3 has 15 amino acids. CDR3 loop: CASSLTGRFYNEQYF. CDR3 DNA: TGTGCCAGCAGCTTAACCGGGAGATTCTACAATGAGCAGTACTTC.

The chain is built from TRBV7-3 and TRBJ2-6; D perhaps matches TRBD2 (5 bases). Trimming stripped 0 bases from V and 0 bases from J, with 6 bases between. Germline-derived CDR1 and CDR2 are SGHTA and FQGTGA. The CDR3 runs to 16 residues. The CDR3 coding sequence is TGTGCCAGCAGCTTAACGGGGAGCTCTGGGGCCAACGTCCTGACTTTC. It is translated as CASSLTGSSGANVLTF.

This clonotype showed up just a few times. The rearrangement uses TRBV5-6 and TRBJ2-4, with a possible D match to TRBD2 (5 bases). The CDR3 has 18 amino acids. Trimming cost V 3 bases and J 0 bases, with 19 bases left between them. The V gene's germline CDR1 is SGHDT and CDR2 YYEEEE. The CDR3 DNA is TGTGCCAGCAGCTGGAGGCCGGGCAGAGACCTAGCCAAAAACATTCAGTACTTC. The encoded protein is CASSWRPGRDLAKNIQYF.

Points on this clonotype: Just one base apart from a much larger clone, this may be a read error. The chain couples TRBV29-1 to TRBJ2-1; a weak D match, TRBD2 (6 bases). In germline, CDR1 is SQVTM, CDR2 ANQGSEA. This CDR3 has 12 amino acids. Trimming stripped 4 bases from V and 8 bases from J, with 12 bases between. In DNA, the CDR3 is TGCAGCGTTGCCAGCGGGCTCGATGAGCAGTTCTTC. The encoded protein is CSVASGLDEQFF.

This CDR3 reads CASSPGLAGQMQETQFF. In nucleotides, the CDR3 is TGTGCCAGCAGCCCGGGACTAGCGGGGCAAATGCAAGAGACCCAGTTCTTC. The rearrangement links TRBV7-6 to TRBJ2-1; TRBD2 matches at 13 bases. Germline CDR1 and CDR2: SGHVS and FNYEAQ. This CDR3 has 17 residues. The trim removed 5 bases at V and 13 bases at J, leaving 17 bases unmatched.

This clonotype showed up just a few times. The chain joins TRBV5-1 to TRBJ2-7, with D possibly TRBD1 on 5 matching bases. Trimming pared 3 bases from V and 0 bases from J, leaving 13 bases between. The germline CDR1 and CDR2 sequences are SGHRS and YFSETQ. CDR3 length equals 15 residues. The CDR3 sequence: CASSSEDSNSYEQYF. CDR3 coding DNA: TGCGCCAGCAGCTCGGAAGACAGTAACTCCTACGAGCAGTACTTC. Full variable domain (missing parts from reference TRBV5-1 and TRBJ2-7): KAGVTQTPRYLIKTRGQQVTLSCSPISGHRSVSWYQQTPGQGLQFLFEYFSETQRNKGNFPGRFSGRQFSNSRSEMNVSTLELGDSALYLCASSSEDSNSYEQYFGPGTRLTVT.

V usage is TRBV12-3 or TRBV12-4 and J usage is TRBJ1-5; D is unresolved. The ends were cut back, 6 bases at V and 7 bases at J, with 16 bases in the middle. This CDR3 region has 14 residues. CDR3 in amino acids: CASSLQRGGQPQHF. CDR3 DNA: TGTGCCAGCAGCCTACAGCGGGGAGGGCAGCCCCAGCATTTT.

The chain has TRBV12-3 or TRBV12-4 and TRBJ2-1; possibly TRBD1 or TRBD2 for D (6 bases each). The CDR3 sequence is 14 residues long. Trimming shortened V by 6 bases and J by 7 bases, and 16 bases separated the two germline ends. The CDR3 region is CASRPRGPSNEQFF. In DNA form, the CDR3 reads TGTGCCAGCAGGCCCCGGGGGCCCTCGAATGAGCAGTTCTTC.

In DNA form, the CDR3 reads TGTGCCAGCAGCTGGGGACGGAGAAATTCACCCCTCCACTTT. Translation: CASSWGRRNSPLHF. V and J are TRBV11-2 and TRBJ1-6, with a tentative D call TRBD1 (5 bases). The V gene's germline CDR1 is SGHAT and CDR2 FQNNGV. Between the trimmed V and J ends, which lost 4 bases and 7 bases, there was a span of 11 bases. There are 14 residues in the CDR3.

The chain joins TRBV9 to TRBJ2-1; the match to TRBD2 covers 9 bases. Germline values: CDR1 SGDLS, CDR2 YYNGEE. CDR3 length equals 15 residues. V lost 0 bases, J lost 9 bases, and 7 bases stayed unmatched. The CDR3 reads CASSVDVAGVGEQFF. The CDR3 DNA reads TGTGCCAGCAGCGTAGACGTAGCGGGGGTGGGTGAGCAGTTCTTC.

V is TRBV15 and J is TRBJ1-5; no definite D call. V lost 11 bases to trimming and J lost 6 bases, with 23 bases between them. This CDR3 comprises 15 residues. Per the germline V gene, CDR1 is LNHNV and CDR2 is YYDKDF (reference sequence). The CDR3 nucleotides are TGTGCCGCTAGCAGAGATTTGGGGAGGGCTCAGCCCCAGCATTTT. It translates to CAASRDLGRAQPQHF. Filled out from reference TRBV15 and TRBJ1-5, the complete variable domain reads DAMVIQNPRYQVTQFGKPVTLSCSQTLNHNVMYWYQQKSSQAPKLLFHYYDKDFNNEADTPDNFQSRRPNTSFCFLDIRSPGLGDTAMYLCAASRDLGRAQPQHFGDGTRLSIL.

About this clonotype: This may stem from a read error, because a much larger clone lies one nucleotide away. The rearrangement links TRBV12-3 or TRBV12-4 to TRBJ2-5; TRBD2 agrees at 7 bases. This CDR3 comprises 13 residues. The CDR3 nucleotides are TGTGTCAGCAGTGAGCGGGGTGGGGAGACCCAGTACTTC. Its protein product is CVSSERGGETQYF.

This clonotype has only one observation. CDR3: CAISATGGMNTEAFF. In DNA form, the CDR3 reads TGTGCCATCAGTGCGACAGGGGGAATGAACACTGAAGCTTTCTTT. V gene TRBV10-3 combines with J gene TRBJ1-1; 9 bases agree with TRBD1. In germline, CDR1 is ENHRY, CDR2 SYGVKD. The CDR3 runs 15 residues. V dropped 4 bases and J dropped 0; count of bases not matched to a gene: 3.

This clonotype was observed once. The rearrangement joins TRBV12-3 or TRBV12-4 to TRBJ2-7; 9 positions agree with TRBD1. The CDR3 sequence is 16 residues long. With V trimmed by 8 bases and J by 7 bases, 18 bases remained unmatched. The CDR3 bases are TGTGCCAGCGCTCCGCTTAAGGGGACAGGGCGGAATGAGCAGTACTTC. It encodes CASAPLKGTGRNEQYF.

The V gene is TRBV12-3 or TRBV12-4, the J gene TRBJ1-4; a weak D match, TRBD1 (5 bases). CDR3 length: 16 residues. Trimming took 1 base from V and 7 from J, leaving 16 bases between them. CDR3 coding DNA: TGTGCCAGCAGTTTAGGTGGGGCTTCCAAGGGTGAAAAACTGTTTTTT. This gives the protein CASSLGGASKGEKLFF.

This clonotype has a count of ten or more. One end of the junction varies from germline; a read error may be responsible. This chain uses TRBV5-1 with TRBJ1-1; D remains ambiguous. Per the germline V gene, CDR1 is SGHRS and CDR2 is YFSETQ. This CDR3 has 13 residues. The CDR3 bases are TGTGCCAGCTCATCGGGCATGAACACTGAAGCTTTCTTT. As protein: CASSSGMNTEAFF.

This clonotype was recorded only once. This chain links TRBV12-3 or TRBV12-4 with TRBJ2-7; 8 nucleotides line up with TRBD2. CDR3 length: 14 residues. The V gene end was trimmed by 7 bases and the J gene end by 7 bases; junction bases not matched to a gene: 12. As DNA, the CDR3 is TGTGCCAGCACTAAGACGGGGGGGGCCAATGAGCAGTACTTC. Amino acids: CASTKTGGANEQYF.

The J gene is TRBJ2-2, the V gene TRBV7-6; D gene ambiguous. The CDR3 covers 17 residues. Germline values: CDR1 SGHVS, CDR2 FNYEAQ. Trimming cost V 0 bases and J 0 bases, with 11 bases left between them. The CDR3 sequence is CASSLALTDPNTGELFF. CDR3 DNA: TGTGCCAGCAGCTTAGCGCTTACAGATCCGAACACCGGGGAGCTGTTTTTT.

The chain couples TRBV7-2 to TRBJ2-1; TRBD2 aligns across 9 bases. This CDR3 region has 15 residues. Germline CDR1 SGHTA, CDR2 FQGNSA. Trimming removed 1 base from V and 9 bases from J; junction bases left unmatched: 7. Here the CDR3 reads CASSLGVSGGAEQFF. The CDR3 DNA sequence: TGTGCCAGCAGCTTAGGCGTTAGCGGGGGAGCTGAGCAGTTCTTC.

This clonotype has only a few counts. The chain links TRBV5-1 to TRBJ2-5; a weak D match, TRBD2 (6 bases). Looked up from germline, CDR1 is SGHRS and CDR2 is YFSETQ. V was cut by 7 bases and J by 4 bases, with 20 bases left in between. This CDR3 region has 15 residues. This CDR3 reads CASASPAGRLETQYF. DNA of the CDR3: TGCGCCAGCGCCTCACCGGCGGGGAGGCTAGAGACCCAGTACTTC.

This clonotype was found a few times. The CDR3 nucleotides read TGTGCCAGCAGCTTAGGACAGGGCGCAAACACTGAAGCTTTCTTT. Encoded protein: CASSLGQGANTEAFF. The rearrangement uses TRBV7-9 and TRBJ1-1; 7 nucleotides agree with TRBD1. CDR1 and CDR2 (germline): SEHNR, FQNEAQ (reference sequence). V was pared by 1 base and J by 2 bases, with 4 bases of the junction left unmatched. The CDR3 extends over 15 amino acids.